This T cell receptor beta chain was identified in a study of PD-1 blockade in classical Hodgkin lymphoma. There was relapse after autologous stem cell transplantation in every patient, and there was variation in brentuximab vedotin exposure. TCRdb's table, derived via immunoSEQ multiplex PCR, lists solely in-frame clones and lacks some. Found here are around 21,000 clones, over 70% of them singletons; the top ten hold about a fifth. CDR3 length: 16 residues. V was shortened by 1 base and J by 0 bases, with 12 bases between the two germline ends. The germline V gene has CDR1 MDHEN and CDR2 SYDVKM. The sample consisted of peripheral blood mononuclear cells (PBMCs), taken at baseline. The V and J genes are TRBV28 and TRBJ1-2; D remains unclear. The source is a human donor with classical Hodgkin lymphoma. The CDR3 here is CASSLFEVAPNYGYTF. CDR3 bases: TGTGCCAGCAGTTTATTTGAAGTGGCCCCTAACTATGGCTACACCTTC.